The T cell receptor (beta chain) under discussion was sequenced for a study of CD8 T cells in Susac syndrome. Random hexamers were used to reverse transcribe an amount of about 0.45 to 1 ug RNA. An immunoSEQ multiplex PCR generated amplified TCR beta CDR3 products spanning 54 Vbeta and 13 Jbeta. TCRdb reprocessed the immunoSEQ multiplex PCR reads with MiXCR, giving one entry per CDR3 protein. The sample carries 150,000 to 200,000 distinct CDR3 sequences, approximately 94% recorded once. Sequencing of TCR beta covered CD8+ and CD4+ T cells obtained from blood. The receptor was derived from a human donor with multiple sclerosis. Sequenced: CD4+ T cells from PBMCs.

CDR3 sequence (DNA): TGTGCCAGCCAACGGGGAAGGAACACTGAAGCTTTCTTT. It codes for CASQRGRNTEAFF. This chain uses TRBV14 with TRBJ1-1; D not certain. From germline, CDR1 is SGHDN and CDR2 FVKESK. V lost 8 bases, J lost 1 base, and 11 bases lay in between. The CDR3 totals 13 residues.